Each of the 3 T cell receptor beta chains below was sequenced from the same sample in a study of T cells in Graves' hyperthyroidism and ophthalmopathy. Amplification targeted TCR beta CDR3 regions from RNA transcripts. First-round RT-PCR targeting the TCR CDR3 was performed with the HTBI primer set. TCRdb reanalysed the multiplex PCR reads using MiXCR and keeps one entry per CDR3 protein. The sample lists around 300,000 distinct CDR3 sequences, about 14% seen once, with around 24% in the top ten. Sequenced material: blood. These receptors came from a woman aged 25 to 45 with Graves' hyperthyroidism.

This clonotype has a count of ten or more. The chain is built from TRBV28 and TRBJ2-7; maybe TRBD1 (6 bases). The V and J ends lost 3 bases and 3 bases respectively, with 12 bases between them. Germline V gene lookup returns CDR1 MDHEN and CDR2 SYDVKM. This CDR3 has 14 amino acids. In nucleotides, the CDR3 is TGTGCCAGCAGTTTGTCCGGACAGTACTACGAGCAGTACTTC. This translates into CASSLSGQYYEQYF.

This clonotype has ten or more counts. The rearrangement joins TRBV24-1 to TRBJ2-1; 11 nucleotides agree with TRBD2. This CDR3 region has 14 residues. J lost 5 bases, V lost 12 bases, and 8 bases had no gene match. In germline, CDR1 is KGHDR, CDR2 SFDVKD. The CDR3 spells CAVETSGKNNEQFF. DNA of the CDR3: TGTGCCGTTGAGACTAGCGGGAAGAACAATGAGCAGTTCTTC.

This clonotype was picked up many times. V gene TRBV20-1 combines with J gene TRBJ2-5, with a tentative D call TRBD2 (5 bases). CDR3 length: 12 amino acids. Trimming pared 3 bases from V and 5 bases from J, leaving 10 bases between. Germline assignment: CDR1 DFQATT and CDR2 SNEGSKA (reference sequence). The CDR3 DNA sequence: TGCAGTGCTAGTTCGGGATTCGAGACCCAGTACTTC. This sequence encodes CSASSGFETQYF.